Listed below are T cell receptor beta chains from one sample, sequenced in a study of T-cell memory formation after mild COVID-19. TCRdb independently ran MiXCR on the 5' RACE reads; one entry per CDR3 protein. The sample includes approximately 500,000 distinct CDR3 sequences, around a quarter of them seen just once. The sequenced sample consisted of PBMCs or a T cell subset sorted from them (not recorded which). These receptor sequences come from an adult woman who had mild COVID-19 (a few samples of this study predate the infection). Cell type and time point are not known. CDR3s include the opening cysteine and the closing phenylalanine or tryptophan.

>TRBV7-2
CASSPNLAGGAEQFF
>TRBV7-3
CASSSHGGSSYNEQFF
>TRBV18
CSSSPSGVPYEQYF
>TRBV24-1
CATSDLRERGGSTDTQYF
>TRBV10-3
CAISGRGAGHYGYTF
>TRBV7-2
CASSSGLVSTDTQYF
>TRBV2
CASRAGTSGYNEQFF
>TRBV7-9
CASSFTSGFYEQYF
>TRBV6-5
CASSLTGTRELVGYNEQFF
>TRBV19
CASSIVLNNEQFF
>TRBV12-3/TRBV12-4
CASTLNRIETQYF
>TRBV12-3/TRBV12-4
CASSLTAGEQYF
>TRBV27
CASSPLAGYGDEQFF
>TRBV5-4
CASSLEGIYTGELFF
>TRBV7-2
CASSLTGGVIWEKLFF
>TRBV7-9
CASSSDRQETQYF
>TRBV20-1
CSAQDRGHGDTQYF
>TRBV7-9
CASSGGGVHEQFF
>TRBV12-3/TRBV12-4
CASSSDRATLHF
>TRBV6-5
CASRRMRDRGYQETQYF
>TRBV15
CATSDVAGGPVVDEQFF
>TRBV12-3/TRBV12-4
CASSPAPDREYEQYF
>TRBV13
CASSFTGGAWATQYF
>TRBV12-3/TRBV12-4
CASSSIGGNTGELFF
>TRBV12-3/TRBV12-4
CASSLLSDTEQFF
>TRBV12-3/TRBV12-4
CASSLVGLERGETQYF
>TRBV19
CASSVETEAFF
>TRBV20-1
CSAREAGATEAFF